This T cell receptor beta chain is from a study of early T cells in non-severe SARS-CoV-2 infection. Study context: Sequencing of unsorted whole blood was done on bulk RNA, leaving chains unpaired. Study-wide points: Sequences matched to VDJdb favored anti-spike CD8 responses, while private and CD4 specificities were missed.

This clonotype was seen once. Its antigen remains unknown. The library protocol tagged individual cDNA molecules with unique molecular identifiers. TCRdb reprocessed the 5' RACE reads with MiXCR, giving one entry per CDR3 protein. Among about 60,000 distinct CDR3 sequences, under 15% were seen once, and the ten largest hold about 9.1%. The clonotype originates from an adult who was a healthcare worker with PCR-confirmed SARS-CoV-2 infection or an uninfected control (not recorded which). Source: whole blood, taken at baseline.

CDR3 bases: TGTGCCAGCAGCTGGAACAGACAATCCTACGAGCAGTACTTC. Translation: CASSWNRQSYEQYF. The rearrangement joins TRBV6-5 to TRBJ2-7; D gene ambiguous. The CDR3 is made up of 14 amino acids. In germline, CDR1 is MNHEY, CDR2 SVGAGI. V was trimmed by 6 bases and J by 1 base, leaving 13 bases between them.